A selection of T cell receptor beta chains follows, all from one sample in a study of circulating CD8 cells and anti-PD-1 response in melanoma. TCRdb reprocessed the reads with MiXCR, giving one entry per CDR3 protein. The table shows under 500 distinct CDR3 sequences, with around 9.3% occurring only once. Here the sequenced sample was CD8+ T cells from PBMCs, taken at baseline or after one month of anti-PD-1 therapy (not recorded which). Receptor source: a human donor with melanoma. Both conserved end residues are part of each CDR3. The D gene is left open where the match is weak. Only some rows state a clone size, as once, few, many or a class for expanded clones.

>TRBV20-1|medium-sized|TRBD1|TRBJ1-5
TGCAGTGCGAGCGGGACAGGGGTAGGACAGCCCCAGCATTTT
CSASGTGVGQPQHF
>TRBV30|medium-sized|NA|TRBJ2-2
TGTGCCTGGAGTTACAGGGATACCGGGGAGCTGTTTTTT
CAWSYRDTGELFF
>TRBV7-3|few|TRBD2|TRBJ2-1
TGTGCCAGCAGCGCTAGCGGGGGGGCCTTGGATGAGCAGTTCTTC
CASSASGGALDEQFF
>TRBV20-1|large|NA|TRBJ1-5
TGCAGTGCTAGTAGTCCGGCCTTGCCGAGCAATCAGCCCCAGCATTTT
CSASSPALPSNQPQHF
>TRBV2|large|TRBD1|TRBJ2-7
TGTGCCAGCAGTCCCGGGACAGGGGTAGACGAGCAGTACTTC
CASSPGTGVDEQYF
>TRBV20-1|medium-sized|TRBD2|TRBJ2-7
TGCAGTGCTAGAGATAGTGAGGAGCGGGAGTGGGGCGAGCAGTACTTC
CSARDSEEREWGEQYF
>TRBV27|large|NA|TRBJ2-7
TGTGCCAGCAGTTCTCCAGGATACTACGAGCAGTACTTC
CASSSPGYYEQYF
>TRBV4-3|large|NA|TRBJ2-3
TGCGCCAGCAGCCAATTTGGCGGCGACACAGATACGCAGTATTTT
CASSQFGGDTDTQYF
>TRBV20-1|medium-sized|NA|TRBJ2-3
TGCAGTGGGGGGATGACAGGTTTATCAGATACGCAGTATTTT
CSGGMTGLSDTQYF
>TRBV28|large|NA|TRBJ2-7
TGTGCCAGCAGTCCCCGGACTGCACCTTACGAGCAGTACTTC
CASSPRTAPYEQYF
>TRBV5-1|large|NA|TRBJ2-3
TGCGCCAGCAGCTTGGGGGACGAGTCTTACCACGCAGATACGCAGTATTTT
CASSLGDESYHADTQYF
>TRBV11-2|large|TRBD2|TRBJ2-1
TGTGCCAGCAGGGGGATTTTTGGGACTAGCTCCTATGAGCAGTTCTTC
CASRGIFGTSSYEQFF
>TRBV28|medium-sized|TRBD1|TRBJ2-2
TGTGCCAGCAGTTTCGTGGACAGGTCAACCGGGGAGCTGTTTTTT
CASSFVDRSTGELFF
>TRBV2|large|NA|TRBJ1-5
TGTGCCAGCAGTGTTACGTCCAGGGAATACAATCAGCCCCAGCATTTT
CASSVTSREYNQPQHF
>TRBV18|NA|TRBD1|TRBJ2-7
TGTGCCAGTTCACCAAGTTTTTCCGGGACAGGGAACGCGGGCGAGCAGTACTTC
CASSPSFSGTGNAGEQYF
>TRBV9|large|NA|TRBJ1-6
TGTGCCAGCGGGTCCCCAGGGGCTGGGTCACCCCTCCACTTT
CASGSPGAGSPLHF
>TRBV11-2|medium-sized|NA|TRBJ2-7
TGTGCCAGCAGCTTAGAGCGCTACGAGCAGTACTTC
CASSLERYEQYF
>TRBV9|large|NA|TRBJ2-1
TGTGCCAGCAGCGACCGGGGGAGTCAGCAGTTCTTC
CASSDRGSQQFF
>TRBV14|medium-sized|NA|TRBJ2-2
TGTGCCAGCAGCCTCGGGGGGCCGAACACCGGGGAGCTGTTTTTT
CASSLGGPNTGELFF
>TRBV13|medium-sized|NA|TRBJ2-1
TGTGCCAGCAGCTTGGGTCTGTCGGATGAGCAGTTCTTC
CASSLGLSDEQFF
>TRBV6-6|medium-sized|NA|TRBJ2-7
TGTGCCACCGGGTGGGGCGAGCAGTACTTC
CATGWGEQYF
>TRBV7-8|medium-sized|NA|TRBJ2-1
TGTGCCAGCAGCCCGACGACTGAGTTCTCCTACAATGAGCAGTTCTTC
CASSPTTEFSYNEQFF
>TRBV29-1|NA|TRBD2|TRBJ2-2
TGCAGCGCCACTAGCGGGAGGGGCACAGGGGAGCTGTTTTTT
CSATSGRGTGELFF
>TRBV19|large|TRBD1|TRBJ2-2
TGTGCCGGTACGGGACAGGGATACACCGGGGAGCTGTTTTTT
CAGTGQGYTGELFF
>TRBV27|large|NA|TRBJ2-5
TGTGCCAGCAGTTTGAGGACCCAGTACTTC
CASSLRTQYF
>TRBV19|large|TRBD2|TRBJ2-4
TGTGCCAGTAGTATAGAGGCTAGCGGAAAAAACATTCAGTACTTC
CASSIEASGKNIQYF
>TRBV20-1|large|TRBD2|TRBJ2-1
TGCAGTGCTAGGGGGCCTAGCGGGAGGACCCCCAATGAGCAGTTCTTC
CSARGPSGRTPNEQFF
>TRBV25-1|large|NA|TRBJ1-5
TGTGCCAGCAGTGAGGGGCTGTCTGGCGGCAATCAGCCCCAGCATTTT
CASSEGLSGGNQPQHF
>TRBV5-4|large|NA|TRBJ2-5
TGTGCCAGCAGCTTGTTGGAGACCCAGTACTTC
CASSLLETQYF
>TRBV19|large|TRBD1|TRBJ2-4
TGTGCCAGTATAGGGGACAGCCGAAACATTCAGTACTTC
CASIGDSRNIQYF
>TRBV19|large|TRBD1|TRBJ2-7
TGTGCCAGTAGTAAACCGGGACAGGGGGCCTACGAGCAGTACTTC
CASSKPGQGAYEQYF
>TRBV28|large|TRBD2|TRBJ2-3
TGTGCCAGCAGTTTTTATTTTCAGTCGGGGGGACTCCAGAGCACAGATACGCAGTATTTT
CASSFYFQSGGLQSTDTQYF
>TRBV7-3|medium-sized|NA|TRBJ2-2
TGTGCCAGCAGCTTAAATCCCATGAACACCGGGGAGCTGGTTTTT
CASSLNPMNTGELVF
>TRBV20-1|NA|NA|TRBJ2-5
TGCAGTGCTAGTGGGGGCCCCACGGGAGAGACCCAGTACTTC
CSASGGPTGETQYF
>TRBV3-1|NA|TRBD2|TRBJ2-1
TGTGCCAGCAGCGGGACCAGCGGGACTAATGAGCAGTTCTTC
CASSGTSGTNEQFF
>TRBV20-1|medium-sized|TRBD1|TRBJ1-1
TGCAGTGCTAGAGCTCACTTTAGGGACAGGGGATCATTAGAAGCTTTCTTT
CSARAHFRDRGSLEAFF
>TRBV28|large|TRBD2|TRBJ2-7
TGTGCCAGCAGTCCCTATCTAGCGGGGGGGCGATACGAGCAGTACTTC
CASSPYLAGGRYEQYF
>TRBV19|medium-sized|TRBD2|TRBJ2-2
TGTGCCAGTAAGGCTAGCGGGAGGGCCCTAAACGGGGAGCTGTTTTTT
CASKASGRALNGELFF
>TRBV28|large|NA|TRBJ2-7
TGTGCCAGCAGTTTCGGACAGTTAGATAGCGCGGCTAGAGTCGAGCAGTACTTC
CASSFGQLDSAARVEQYF
>TRBV9|large|NA|TRBJ2-1
TGTGCCAGCAGCTTTCGGGCCCTATCGGAGCAGTTCTTC
CASSFRALSEQFF
>TRBV28|large|TRBD1|TRBJ2-7
TGTGCCAGCAGTGCCCCACCGACAGGGTTCAACGAGCAGTACTTC
CASSAPPTGFNEQYF
>TRBV28|medium-sized|NA|TRBJ2-2
TGTGCCAGCAGTTTCGAGGGTTTGGGCGGGGAGCTGTTTTTT
CASSFEGLGGELFF
>TRBV14|large|TRBD1|TRBJ2-7
TGTGCCAGCAGCCAAGTCGTCGGGGGGACAGGGTACGAGCAGTACTTC
CASSQVVGGTGYEQYF
>TRBV27|large|TRBD2|TRBJ2-1
TGTGCCAGCAGTACCATACTAGCGGGGAAGAAAGGGAATGAGCAGTTCTTC
CASSTILAGKKGNEQFF
>TRBV20-1|medium-sized|NA|TRBJ2-1
TGCAGTGCTCAGCCTACCCGGGGGAGCTCCTACAATGAGCAGTTCTTC
CSAQPTRGSSYNEQFF
>TRBV28|medium-sized|NA|TRBJ1-2
TGTGCCAGCAGTATAAAACAGCTACTCTATGGCTACACCTTC
CASSIKQLLYGYTF